This T cell receptor (beta chain) comes out of a study of cytomegalovirus exposure and HLA in healthy donors. This table comes from immunoSEQ multiplex PCR, and its TCRdb copy is limited to in-frame clones, with some not included. The sample has about 95,000 clones, around 84% seen once. The receptor's source is a man aged 18 to 29 in good health and CMV-seropositive. Sequenced sample: PBMCs.

The CDR3: CAISRKSTEGTGELFF. The DNA of the CDR3 is TGTGCCATCAGTCGGAAGAGTACAGAGGGAACCGGGGAGCTGTTTTTT. The J gene is TRBJ2-2, the V gene TRBV10-3, with a possible D match to TRBD2 (5 bases). This CDR3 is 16 amino acids long. Looked up from germline, CDR1 is ENHRY and CDR2 is SYGVKD. Trimming left V 5 bases short and J 5 bases short, with 18 bases between.